Following are 26 T cell receptor beta chains from one sample sequenced in a study of T-cell reconstitution after alpha-beta-depleted transplantation in children. Unique molecular identifiers were used to barcode this TCRbeta library. TCRdb itself ran the PCR reads through MiXCR, one entry per CDR3 protein. The table lists approximately 200,000 distinct CDR3 sequences, roughly 6% of them singletons. Sequenced here: PBMCs, sampled before TCRalphabeta/CD19-depleted stem cell transplant. The receptors stem from a girl under three years old with combined immunodeficiency, due to receive a stem cell transplant.

DNA of the CDR3: TGTGCCAGCAGTTACTTGGGCAGGGGCACCTACGAGCAGTACTTC. Encoded protein: CASSYLGRGTYEQYF. This chain links TRBV6-5 with TRBJ2-7; possibly TRBD1 for D (6 bases). CDR3 size: 15 residues. Trimming took 1 base from V and 2 from J, leaving 12 bases between them. Germline V gene data show CDR1 as MNHEY and CDR2 as SVGAGI.

This clonotype was seen ten or more times. The chain has TRBV12-3 or TRBV12-4 and TRBJ2-1, with TRBD2 matching 14 bases. The length of the CDR3 is 18 residues. Trimming cost V 5 bases and J 2 bases; bases outside gene matches: 8. CDR3 bases: TGTGCCAGCAGTGGGACTAGCGGGAGTTCTTTCGCCTACAATGAGCAGTTCTTC. Its protein is CASSGTSGSSFAYNEQFF.

This clonotype appeared many times. This sequence joins TRBV20-1 and TRBJ2-3; D possibly matches TRBD1 or TRBD2 (5 bases each). Germline V gene data show CDR1 as DFQATT and CDR2 as SNEGSKA (reference sequence). V gave up 1 base and J gave up 1 base, with 9 bases separating them. This CDR3 has 14 residues. CDR3 coding DNA: TGCAGTGCTAGAGGAGGGGTGGGCACAGATACGCAGTATTTT. Translating gives CSARGGVGTDTQYF.

This clonotype appeared many times. The rearrangement uses TRBV6-5 and TRBJ2-7, with 7 bases lining up with TRBD1. The junction had 8 bases not matched to a gene; V was cut back by 4 bases and J by 5 bases. Germline assignment: CDR1 MNHEY and CDR2 SVGAGI. The CDR3 runs to 14 residues. CDR3 protein: CASSSQTGFHEQYF. The DNA for the CDR3 is TGTGCCAGCAGTTCCCAGACAGGGTTCCACGAGCAGTACTTC.

The table lists this clonotype with many counts. The CDR3 here is CSAYRGRWNTGELFF. CDR3 DNA: TGCAGTGCTTACAGGGGGCGGTGGAACACCGGGGAGCTGTTTTTT. The chain carries TRBV20-1 and TRBJ2-2; 9 nucleotides agree with TRBD1. The CDR3 spans 15 residues. Germline-derived CDR1 and CDR2 are DFQATT and SNEGSKA (reference sequence). Trimming removed 5 bases from V and 1 base from J; junction bases left unmatched: 5.

This clonotype has a count of ten or more. The chain has TRBV3-1 and TRBJ2-7; possible D gene TRBD2, 6 bases. V lost 1 base, J lost 2 bases, and 12 bases lay in between. The CDR3 length is 15 residues. The germline gives CDR1 LGHDT, CDR2 YNNKEL (reference sequence). For the CDR3, the DNA is TGTGCCAGCAGCCAAGTACCCGGGAGCGCCTACGAGCAGTACTTC. It yields the protein CASSQVPGSAYEQYF.

This clonotype was observed at least ten times. The chain joins TRBV7-2 to TRBJ2-5; 9 nucleotides match TRBD2. Germline V lookup: CDR1 SGHTA, CDR2 FQGNSA. V shed 1 base, J shed 5 bases, and the junction held 8 bases outside the gene matches. The CDR3 length is 16 residues. CDR3 coding DNA: TGTGCCAGCAGCTTAGGCGCTAGCGGGGAGGGTGAGACCCAGTACTTC. Protein product: CASSLGASGEGETQYF.

This clonotype has a count of ten or more. The chain joins TRBV28 to TRBJ2-1; D is unresolved. Trimming shortened V by 3 bases and J by 9 bases, and 9 bases separated the two germline ends. CDR1 and CDR2 from the germline V gene are MDHEN and SYDVKM. This CDR3 spans 12 amino acids. CDR3 sequence reads: CASSFSRGEQFF. The CDR3 DNA follows: TGTGCCAGCAGTTTTAGTCGTGGTGAGCAGTTCTTC. Drawing the rest from reference TRBV28 and TRBJ2-1, the complete variable domain is DVKVTQSSRYLVKRTGEKVFLECVQDMDHENMFWYRQDPGLGLRLIYFSYDVKMKEKGDIPEGYSVSREKKERFSLILESASTNQTSMYLCASSFSRGEQFFGPGTRLTVL.

In this sample, this clonotype turned up many times. V usage is TRBV28 and J usage is TRBJ2-3; 10 positions match TRBD2. The CDR3 loop spans 20 amino acids. Trimming at V came to 2 bases and at J to 4 bases, leaving 18 bases not matched to a gene. CDR1 and CDR2 from the germline V gene are MDHEN and SYDVKM. DNA for the CDR3: TGTGCCAGCAGTTTACAGAGGGTGTCGTCCAGCGGGAGGGCCCCAGATACGCAGTATTTT. Protein: CASSLQRVSSSGRAPDTQYF.

A remark on this clonotype: A read error may produce the germline difference seen at one junction end. The J gene is TRBJ2-3, the V gene TRBV28, with TRBD2 as a possible D gene (6 bases). The CDR3 consists of 16 residues. Germline V gene sequence: CDR1 MDHEN, CDR2 SYDVKM. As DNA, the CDR3 is TGTGCCAGCAGTTTCGATCTAGCGTTAAGCACAGATACGCAGTACTTT. This gives the protein CASSFDLALSTDTQYF.

This clonotype was recorded at least ten times. V and J are TRBV5-1 and TRBJ2-1, with 8 bases lining up with TRBD2. CDR1 is SGHRS and CDR2 is YFSETQ in the germline V gene. J was trimmed by 7 bases and V by 2 bases; bases with no gene match: 11. The CDR3 extends over 16 amino acids. In DNA, the CDR3 is TGCGCCAGCAGCTTTTTAAGCGGGGGAGAGGGTAATGAGCAGTTCTTC. Its protein is CASSFLSGGEGNEQFF.

This clonotype was seen many times. The chain carries TRBV7-8 and TRBJ2-7; TRBD2 aligns across 9 bases. After removal of 0 bases from V and 3 bases from J, the junction contained 18 bases not matched to a gene. This CDR3 region has 20 residues. In germline, CDR1 is SGHVS, CDR2 FQNEAQ. The CDR3 DNA reads as TGTGCCAGCAGCTTAGCGCGGGTTCCAAGGCTAGCGGGGCGCCGCTACGAGCAGTACTTC. Its protein product is CASSLARVPRLAGRRYEQYF.

This clonotype occurred many times. The chain has TRBV4-2 and TRBJ2-3; the D gene could be TRBD1 or TRBD2 (5 bases each). This CDR3 has 15 residues. Deletions cut 1 base from V and 2 bases from J, with 10 bases between. Germline loops: CDR1 LGHNA, CDR2 YNFKEQ. CDR3 amino acids: CASSQVPGPTDTQYF. CDR3 nucleotides: TGTGCCAGCAGCCAAGTGCCGGGACCCACAGATACGCAGTATTTT.

This clonotype was counted only a few times. This chain joins TRBV12-3 or TRBV12-4 and TRBJ2-3; D unresolved. The V gene lost 2 bases and the J gene lost 5 bases, with 8 bases spanning the gap. This CDR3 contains 13 residues. This CDR3 reads CASSLWSLDTQYF. In nucleotides, the CDR3 is TGTGCCAGCAGTTTATGGTCCTTAGATACGCAGTATTTT.

This clonotype was found many times. The rearrangement links TRBV20-1 to TRBJ2-1; no clear D. Trimming left V 6 bases short and J 0 bases short, with 9 bases between. This CDR3 contains 13 residues. The germline V gene encodes CDR1 DFQATT and CDR2 SNEGSKA (reference sequence). DNA of the CDR3: TGCAGTGCCGGTCCCAGCTCCTACAATGAGCAGTTCTTC. This translates into CSAGPSSYNEQFF.

This clonotype was observed a handful of times. This chain links TRBV6-2 or TRBV6-3 with TRBJ1-2, with D possibly TRBD1 on 5 matching bases. CDR1 and CDR2 from the germline V gene are MNHEY and SVGEGT. With 10 bases removed from V and 0 bases from J, the gap between germline ends came to 18 bases. This CDR3 region has 15 residues. CDR3 bases: TGTGCCATCCGCCGTGGGGGTCGAGCTAACTATGGCTACACCTTC. Protein sequence: CAIRRGGRANYGYTF.

This clonotype was observed at least ten times. The V gene is TRBV5-1, the J gene TRBJ2-4, with 12 bases aligning to TRBD2. Germline V gene sequence: CDR1 SGHRS, CDR2 YFSETQ. This CDR3 spans 19 amino acids. The V segment lost 0 bases and the J segment 1 base; nucleotides outside the gene matches: 8. In DNA form, the CDR3 reads TGCGCCAGCAGCTTGGGAAACACTAGCGGGAGGAAGGCCAAAAACATTCAGTACTTC. Amino acids: CASSLGNTSGRKAKNIQYF. The full variable domain, with the rest looked up from reference TRBV5-1 and TRBJ2-4, is KAGVTQTPRYLIKTRGQQVTLSCSPISGHRSVSWYQQTPGQGLQFLFEYFSETQRNKGNFPGRFSGRQFSNSRSEMNVSTLELGDSALYLCASSLGNTSGRKAKNIQYFGAGTRLSVL.

This clonotype was seen repeatedly, ten times or more. The chain joins TRBV9 to TRBJ2-1, with D possibly being TRBD1 (6 bases). Deletions cut 3 bases from V and 0 bases from J, with 13 bases between. Germline CDR1 SGDLS, CDR2 YYNGEE. This CDR3 spans 16 amino acids. CDR3 bases: TGTGCCAGCAGCGCTAGGGCCAGGGGCTCCTACAATGAGCAGTTCTTC. Translated, it gives CASSARARGSYNEQFF.

This clonotype has ten or more counts. This chain joins TRBV5-1 and TRBJ2-3; TRBD1 matches at 10 bases. The CDR3 sequence is 16 residues long. The V gene end was trimmed by 3 bases and the J gene end by 4 bases; junction bases not matched to a gene: 8. Germline V lookup: CDR1 SGHRS, CDR2 YFSETQ. The CDR3 DNA sequence: TGCGCCAGCAGCTGGACCGGGACAGGGGATGCAGATACGCAGTATTTT. It encodes CASSWTGTGDADTQYF. Variable domain in full (rest from reference TRBV5-1 and TRBJ2-3): KAGVTQTPRYLIKTRGQQVTLSCSPISGHRSVSWYQQTPGQGLQFLFEYFSETQRNKGNFPGRFSGRQFSNSRSEMNVSTLELGDSALYLCASSWTGTGDADTQYFGPGTRLTVL.

This clonotype has at least ten counts. The chain joins TRBV27 to TRBJ2-1; the D call may be TRBD1 or TRBD2 (6 bases each). The CDR3 loop spans 18 amino acids. Per the germline V gene, CDR1 is MNHEY and CDR2 is SMNVEV (reference sequence). The V and J ends lost 8 bases and 4 bases respectively, with 27 bases between them. CDR3 in amino acids: CASLWRRDTSTKYNEQFF. Here the CDR3 DNA reads TGTGCCAGCCTATGGAGGAGGGACACATCAACTAAGTACAATGAGCAGTTCTTC.

This clonotype came up many times. The rearrangement links TRBV2 to TRBJ2-2; D remains unclear. The germline V and J ends were trimmed by 7 bases and 5 bases, with 14 bases remaining between them. CDR3 length: 14 residues. Germline CDR1 is SNHLY and CDR2 is FYNNEI. As DNA, the CDR3 is TGTGCCAGCAAGGGTAGTAACCCGACCGGGGAGCTGTTTTTT. This codes for CASKGSNPTGELFF.

This clonotype has ten or more counts. The rearrangement uses TRBV10-3 and TRBJ1-2, with 7 bases lining up with TRBD1. Germline lookup yields CDR1 ENHRY and CDR2 SYGVKD. V was clipped by 4 bases and J by 6 bases; unmatched bases: 8. The CDR3 sequence is 14 residues long. CDR3 amino acids: CAISGWDSMDGYTF. CDR3 sequence (DNA): TGTGCCATCAGTGGATGGGACAGCATGGATGGCTACACCTTC.

Worth noting for this clonotype: A much more abundant neighbour one base away suggests this may be a read error. This rearrangement joins TRBV11-2 to TRBJ2-1, with D maybe TRBD2 (6 bases). V was shortened by 1 base and J by 4 bases, with 23 bases between the two germline ends. Germline V gene lookup returns CDR1 SGHAT and CDR2 FQNNGV. The CDR3 is 19 amino acids. This CDR3 reads CASSLVFFKSGREYNEQFF. The CDR3 coding sequence is TGTGCCAGCAGCTTAGTCTTCTTTAAGAGCGGGCGCGAGTACAATGAGCAGTTCTTC. The variable domain in full, completed from reference TRBV11-2 and TRBJ2-1, reads EAGVAQSPRYKIIEKRQSVAFWCNPISGHATLYWYQQILGQGPKLLIQFQNNGVVDDSQLPKDRFSAERLKGVDSTLKIQPAKLEDSAVYLCASSLVFFKSGREYNEQFFGPGTRLTVL.

This clonotype was observed many times. J is TRBJ2-1 and V is TRBV19; unclear D gene. This CDR3 is 13 amino acids long. Between the trimmed V and J ends, which lost 1 base and 9 bases, there was a span of 10 bases. Germline V lookup: CDR1 LNHDA, CDR2 SQIVND (reference sequence). The chain's CDR3 is CASSIVSHREQFF. The CDR3 DNA follows: TGTGCCAGTAGTATAGTTAGCCACCGTGAGCAGTTCTTC.

In this sample, this clonotype turned up many times. V and J are TRBV2 and TRBJ1-1; D not resolved. The germline gives CDR1 SNHLY, CDR2 FYNNEI. Trimming took 6 bases from V and 5 from J, leaving 16 bases between them. This CDR3 contains 14 residues. The DNA of the CDR3 is TGTGCCAGCAGGATTCCCCACGGGTTGACTGAAGCTTTCTTT. Translating gives CASRIPHGLTEAFF.

This clonotype was seen repeatedly, ten times or more. The chain is built from TRBV4-1 and TRBJ2-5; no clear D gene. Trimming took 4 bases from V and 5 from J, leaving 17 bases between them. This CDR3 has 15 amino acids. From germline, CDR1 is MGHRA and CDR2 YSYEKL. This CDR3 is CASSPKGHMLETQYF. The CDR3 DNA reads as TGCGCCAGCAGCCCGAAGGGCCACATGTTGGAGACCCAGTACTTC.